Below are 26 T cell receptor beta chains sequenced from a single sample in a study of T cell responses to AZD1222 COVID-19 vaccine. Method: immunoSEQ multiplex PCR; TCRdb's copy keeps in-frame clones and lacks some. The sample gives 95,000 to 100,000 clones, approximately 87% of which show up once; roughly a tenth is in the top ten. Sequenced material: peripheral blood, taken 28 days after the second AZD1222 dose. The receptors were sampled from an adult who received the AZD1222 COVID-19 vaccine.

The gene calls are TRBV14 and TRBJ2-3; 8 bases are a match to TRBD1. Germline CDR1 reads SGHDN; CDR2 reads FVKESK. The CDR3 sequence is 13 residues long. Germline trimming cut 8 bases from V and 4 bases from J; bases unmatched to any gene: 5. CDR3 region: CASRGQGADTQYF. In DNA form, the CDR3 reads TGTGCCAGCCGCGGACAGGGAGCAGATACGCAGTATTTT.

This chain connects TRBV27 to TRBJ2-7; TRBD1 agrees at 12 bases. Germline V CDR1 and CDR2: MNHEY, SMNVEV (reference sequence). Unmatched junction bases numbered 4, after V lost 6 bases and J lost 7 bases. This CDR3 has 13 amino acids. The CDR3, as DNA: TGTGCCAGCAGCGGGACAGGGGGCAGGGAGCAGTACTTC. This codes for CASSGTGGREQYF.

The gene calls are TRBV28 and TRBJ1-5; TRBD1 is a possible D gene (6 bases). The length of the CDR3 is 15 residues. Trimming removed 7 bases at V and 7 bases at J, with 20 bases between. The V gene's germline CDR1 is MDHEN and CDR2 SYDVKM. CDR3 in DNA: TGTGCCAGCAACCATCGGTTGGGGGCGGGCCAGCCCCAGCATTTT. Its translation is CASNHRLGAGQPQHF.

This clone has only one observation. V gene TRBV27 combines with J gene TRBJ1-5; weak D call: TRBD1 (6 bases). V was clipped by 5 bases and J by 9 bases, with 17 bases between them. Germline V CDR1 and CDR2: MNHEY, SMNVEV (reference sequence). The CDR3 loop spans 14 amino acids. The CDR3 is CASSLQGRSGPQHF. The CDR3 DNA reads TGTGCCAGCAGTCTACAGGGACGATCGGGGCCCCAGCATTTT.

The CDR3 DNA reads TGCGCCAGCAGCCCCAAGACAGCCACTAATGAAAAACTGTTTTTT. Translation: CASSPKTATNEKLFF. J is TRBJ1-4 and V is TRBV5-1; D may be TRBD1 (5 bases). CDR1 is SGHRS, CDR2 YFSETQ, per germline. Trimming stripped 4 bases from V and 2 bases from J, with 12 bases between. This CDR3 spans 15 amino acids.

V gene TRBV19 combines with J gene TRBJ2-7; perhaps D is TRBD1 or TRBD2 (5 bases each). Per the germline V gene, CDR1 is LNHDA and CDR2 is SQIVND (reference sequence). Trimming removed 6 bases at V and 4 bases at J, with 22 bases between. This CDR3 has 16 amino acids. CDR3 DNA sequence: TGTGCCAGTAGCCTAATACCGGGGACGATACTTTACGAGCAGTACTTC. Its translation is CASSLIPGTILYEQYF.

A word on this clone: Sequence at one end of the junction differs from germline and may be a read error. This chain joins TRBV12-3 or TRBV12-4 and TRBJ1-3; the match to TRBD1 covers 8 bases. This CDR3 spans 11 amino acids. The CDR3 DNA sequence: TGTGCCAGCAAACTCAGGGGGCTCATATCTTTT. This sequence encodes CASKLRGLISF.

The chain has TRBV7-9 and TRBJ1-1, with TRBD1 as a possible D gene (5 bases). Germline CDR1 is SEHNR and CDR2 is FQNEAQ (reference sequence). V was pared by 7 bases and J by 1 base, with 25 bases between. The CDR3 length is 18 residues. The CDR3 DNA is TGTGCCAGCACCAAAAACTCCGTCGGGGCTCGGGAGAACACTGAAGCTTTCTTT. Its translation is CASTKNSVGARENTEAFF.

The chain has TRBV3-1 (or the pseudogene TRBV3-2) and TRBJ1-1; D unclear. CDR1 LGHDT and CDR2 YNNKEL come from the germline V gene (reference sequence). Trimming left V 0 bases short and J 1 base short, with 6 bases between. The CDR3 sequence is 14 residues long. The CDR3: CASSQDGRNTEAFF. CDR3 bases: TGTGCCAGCAGCCAAGATGGGCGGAACACTGAAGCTTTCTTT.

V is TRBV4-1 and J is TRBJ2-7; the D gene could be TRBD1 or TRBD2 (5 bases each). Germline V gene sequence: CDR1 MGHRA, CDR2 YSYEKL. This CDR3 comprises 15 residues. Trimming cost V 0 bases and J 3 bases, with 12 bases left between them. The CDR3 DNA sequence: TGCGCCAGCAGCCAAGATAGGGGCGGGTACTACGAGCAGTACTTC. It yields the protein CASSQDRGGYYEQYF.

As DNA, the CDR3 is TGTGCCAGCAGCTCGGGACGTCCTAGCACAGATACGCAGTATTTT. It is translated as CASSSGRPSTDTQYF. V gene TRBV9 combines with J gene TRBJ2-3; D assignment may be TRBD1 or TRBD2 (5 bases each). Germline CDR1 is SGDLS and CDR2 is YYNGEE. This CDR3 has 15 residues. The germline V and J ends were trimmed by 4 bases and 0 bases, with 12 bases remaining between them.

The chain links TRBV18 to TRBJ1-4; 7 bases are shared with TRBD1. The V and J ends lost 1 base and 8 bases, in that order; junction bases with no gene match: 10. The CDR3 is 16 residues long. Germline-derived CDR1 and CDR2 are KGHSH and LQKENI. CDR3 sequence: CASSPLKTGSGEKLFF. The CDR3 DNA sequence: TGTGCCAGCTCACCACTAAAGACAGGGTCCGGGGAAAAACTGTTTTTT. Full variable domain (remainder filled in from reference TRBV18 and TRBJ1-4): NAGVMQNPRHLVRRRGQEARLRCSPMKGHSHVYWYRQLPEEGLKFMVYLQKENIIDESGMPKERFSAEFPKEGPSILRIQQVVRGDSAAYFCASSPLKTGSGEKLFFGSGTQLSVL.

The chain links TRBV5-1 to TRBJ2-2; 10 positions agree with TRBD1. After removal of 6 bases from V and 5 bases from J, the junction contained 13 bases not matched to a gene. The CDR3 has 17 residues. Germline lookup yields CDR1 SGHRS and CDR2 YFSETQ. The chain's CDR3 is CASTSPSRTGGTGELFF. The DNA of the CDR3 is TGCGCCAGCACCTCGCCATCCCGGACAGGGGGGACCGGGGAGCTGTTTTTT.

This chain links TRBV5-4 with TRBJ1-1; no clear D. The CDR3 contains 15 residues. CDR1 SGHNT and CDR2 YYREEE come from the germline V gene (reference sequence). V was cut by 3 bases and J by 0 bases, with 12 bases left in between. This CDR3 reads CASSSRTDMNTEAFF. CDR3 bases: TGTGCCAGCAGCTCAAGGACTGATATGAACACTGAAGCTTTCTTT.

The V gene is TRBV5-1, the J gene TRBJ2-3; 8 bases are shared with TRBD2. Trimming cost V 6 bases and J 10 bases; bases outside gene matches: 7. CDR1 and CDR2 (germline): SGHRS, YFSETQ. The CDR3 length is 12 residues. The CDR3 nucleotides are TGCGCCAGCACGTCCGGGACTAGAGCGCAGTATTTT. Protein: CASTSGTRAQYF.

This chain joins TRBV12-3 or TRBV12-4 and TRBJ1-2; no firm D call. There are 11 residues in the CDR3. V lost 5 bases and J 7 bases, leaving 8 bases between the germline ends. The CDR3 nucleotides read TGTGCCAGCAGTGCCCGGGGTGGCTACACCTTC. This translates into CASSARGGYTF.

The CDR3 bases are TGTGCCAGTAGAGACAGGGGGGGACTCGGACAAGTAGAGACCCAGTACTTC. Protein: CASRDRGGLGQVETQYF. The chain has TRBV19 and TRBJ2-5, with 9 bases lining up with TRBD1. The length of the CDR3 is 17 residues. J lost 4 bases, V lost 6 bases, and 15 bases had no gene match. Germline-derived CDR1 and CDR2 are LNHDA and SQIVND (reference sequence). The entire variable domain, with the rest obtained from reference TRBV19 and TRBJ2-5, is as follows: DGGITQSPKYLFRKEGQNVTLSCEQNLNHDAMYWYRQDPGQGLRLIYYSQIVNDFQKGDIAEGYSVSREKKESFPLTVTSAQKNPTAFYLCASRDRGGLGQVETQYFGPGTRLLVL.

The chain joins TRBV19 to TRBJ2-7, with 11 nucleotides matching TRBD2. V gave up 4 bases and J gave up 0 bases; unmatched junction bases: 8. In germline, CDR1 is LNHDA, CDR2 SQIVND (reference sequence). The CDR3 is 17 amino acids. The CDR3 sequence: CASSSPGLADRSYEQYF. DNA of the CDR3: TGTGCCAGTAGTAGCCCGGGACTAGCGGACCGCTCCTACGAGCAGTACTTC.

V usage is TRBV28 and J usage is TRBJ2-1; D possibly uses TRBD1 or TRBD2 (5 bases each). V shed 6 bases and J shed 0 bases, with 15 bases lying between them. The length of the CDR3 is 16 residues. Germline loops: CDR1 MDHEN, CDR2 SYDVKM. The CDR3 here is CASRDRDGISYNEQFF. The CDR3 nucleotides are TGTGCCAGCAGGGATCGGGACGGAATCTCCTACAATGAGCAGTTCTTC.

The rearrangement uses TRBV4-3 and TRBJ2-1; 8 bases map to TRBD2. Germline CDR1 reads LGHNA; CDR2 reads YSLEER. After removal of 4 bases from V and 8 bases from J, the junction contained 13 bases not matched to a gene. The CDR3 has 16 amino acids. CDR3 sequence: CASSLQWSGSRDEQFF. The CDR3 DNA is TGCGCCAGCAGCCTACAGTGGAGCGGGAGCAGGGATGAGCAGTTCTTC.

The CDR3 DNA is TGTGCCAGCATGAGGACAGGGGATCAGCCCCAGCATTTT. It is translated as CASMRTGDQPQHF. This chain connects TRBV2 to TRBJ1-5; 9 bases agree with TRBD1. CDR3 length equals 13 residues. Germline V gene sequence: CDR1 SNHLY, CDR2 FYNNEI. The trim removed 7 bases at V and 5 bases at J, leaving 3 bases unmatched.

V is TRBV7-9 and J is TRBJ2-5; D call uncertain. The CDR3 totals 11 residues. Trimming cost V 3 bases and J 4 bases, with 3 bases left between them. CDR1 and CDR2 from the germline V gene are SEHNR and FQNEAQ (reference sequence). The CDR3 here is CASSFRETQYF. Written as DNA, the CDR3 is TGTGCCAGCAGCTTCCGAGAGACCCAGTACTTC.

Only a few counts were recorded for this clone. The chain uses TRBV19 and TRBJ1-1; TRBD1 might be the D (6 bases). Germline CDR1 LNHDA, CDR2 SQIVND (reference sequence). Trimming shortened V by 5 bases and J by 4 bases, and 14 bases separated the two germline ends. The CDR3 contains 14 residues. CDR3 sequence (DNA): TGTGCCAGTAGTCAACGAGGGGGGTCCACTGAAGCTTTCTTT. Protein sequence: CASSQRGGSTEAFF.

This clone was picked up one time. J is TRBJ1-2 and V is TRBV27; D is uncertain. The germline V gene encodes CDR1 MNHEY and CDR2 SMNVEV (reference sequence). The ends were cut back, 8 bases at V and 4 bases at J, with 17 bases in the middle. This CDR3 spans 14 amino acids. CDR3 sequence (DNA): TGTGCCAGCTCCCTGGGGAGGGCATCCTATGGCTACACCTTC. Its protein product is CASSLGRASYGYTF.

Only a few counts were recorded for this clone. The rearrangement links TRBV7-3 to TRBJ1-3, with D unclear. CDR3 length equals 13 residues. Germline assignment: CDR1 SGHTA and CDR2 FQGTGA. Trimming stripped 5 bases from V and 4 bases from J, with 9 bases between. DNA of the CDR3: TGTGCCAGCAGCCCCGTACCCGGAAACACCATATATTTT. This gives the protein CASSPVPGNTIYF.

The gene calls are TRBV27 and TRBJ1-1; a weak D match, TRBD1 (5 bases). Trimming pared 6 bases from V and 1 base from J, leaving 12 bases between. The germline V gene has CDR1 MNHEY and CDR2 SMNVEV (reference sequence). The CDR3 has 14 residues. CDR3 sequence (DNA): TGTGCCAGCAGCCGACAGCGCGGGAACACTGAAGCTTTCTTT. Its translation: CASSRQRGNTEAFF.